These 10 T cell receptor beta chains were all obtained from the same sample, sequenced in a study of Graves' ophthalmopathy and Graves' hyperthyroidism. Beta-chain TCR CDR3 regions were amplified from RNA transcripts. An initial RT-PCR round employing HTBI primers preceded a second-round multiplex PCR. TCRdb processed the multiplex PCR reads anew with MiXCR; each CDR3 protein has one entry. The table has about 550,000 distinct CDR3 sequences, less than 40% seen once; the top ten hold roughly 4.5%. The sequenced sample consisted of peripheral blood or thyroid tissue (not recorded which). All receptors derive from an adult man with Graves' hyperthyroidism.

This clonotype was seen repeatedly, ten times or more. This chain joins TRBV15 and TRBJ2-5, with TRBD1 matching 11 bases. Per the germline V gene, CDR1 is LNHNV and CDR2 is YYDKDF (reference sequence). The CDR3 totals 16 residues. With 2 bases clipped from V and 4 bases from J, the junction kept 6 bases outside the gene matches. The CDR3 DNA reads as TGTGCCACCAGCAGATCCGGAGGACAGGGGGCAGAGACCCAGTACTTC. This encodes CATSRSGGQGAETQYF.

This clonotype was seen only a few times. This chain uses TRBV2 with TRBJ1-5; D perhaps matches TRBD1 (5 bases). The CDR3 covers 18 residues. Trimming took 3 bases from V and 0 from J, leaving 18 bases between them. Germline V gene data show CDR1 as SNHLY and CDR2 as FYNNEI. The CDR3 DNA is TGTGCCAGCAGTGATATACTTATAGCAGGACATAGCAATCAGCCCCAGCATTTT. It codes for CASSDILIAGHSNQPQHF.

This clonotype was seen at least ten times. The chain recombines TRBV7-9 with TRBJ2-5; 8 bases are a match to TRBD2. The V segment lost 4 bases and the J segment 5 bases; nucleotides outside the gene matches: 3. Germline V gene sequence: CDR1 SEHNR, CDR2 FQNEAQ (reference sequence). The CDR3 is made up of 13 amino acids. CDR3 amino acids: CASSSGTSETQYF. In nucleotides, the CDR3 is TGTGCCAGCAGCTCTGGGACTAGTGAGACCCAGTACTTC.

DNA of the CDR3: TGTGCCAGCAGCTTAGCGTCGGGACAGGGCGTCGAGACCCAGTACTTC. This codes for CASSLASGQGVETQYF. The gene calls are TRBV7-8 and TRBJ2-5; 9 bases align to TRBD1. Germline CDR1 reads SGHVS; CDR2 reads FQNEAQ. This CDR3 is 16 amino acids long. J lost 5 bases, V lost 0 bases, and 7 bases had no gene match.

V is TRBV7-3 and J is TRBJ2-7; D call uncertain. The DNA end is a closer match to TRBJ2-1, so the J assignment may be wrong. The CDR3 totals 11 residues. Germline V gives CDR1 SGHTA, CDR2 FQGTGA. The CDR3 DNA reads TGTGCCAGCAGCCAATCTAGTGAGCAGTTCTTC. Amino acids: CASSQSSEQFF.

This chain connects TRBV5-4 to TRBJ1-2; the D gene is possibly TRBD1 (5 bases). The CDR3 extends over 17 amino acids. Germline V gene sequence: CDR1 SGHNT, CDR2 YYREEE (reference sequence). The V gene lost 0 bases and the J gene lost 4 bases, with 19 bases spanning the gap. The CDR3 DNA sequence: TGTGCCAGCAGCTTGGGGGGCAGCCGGCTATCCGTCTATGGCTACACCTTC. It yields the protein CASSLGGSRLSVYGYTF.

This clonotype was detected many times. The chain couples TRBV12-3 or TRBV12-4 to TRBJ1-4, with no clear D. V was clipped by 7 bases and J by 5 bases, with 11 bases between them. The CDR3 runs to 13 residues. CDR3 residues: CASTTSTNEKLFF. CDR3 coding DNA: TGTGCCAGCACGACATCGACGAATGAAAAACTGTTTTTT.

The chain is built from TRBV5-8 and TRBJ2-7, with TRBD1 matching 7 bases. The germline CDR1 and CDR2 sequences are SGHTS and YDEGEE. This CDR3 spans 16 amino acids. The trim removed 3 bases at V and 0 bases at J, leaving 9 bases unmatched. The CDR3 spells CASSSIRQGISYEQYF. CDR3 in DNA: TGTGCCAGCAGCTCCATTCGACAGGGCATCTCCTACGAGCAGTACTTC.

This clonotype was observed at least ten times. V is TRBV7-6 and J is TRBJ1-1; 9 bases fit TRBD1. The CDR3 is 16 residues long. V shed 5 bases and J 0 bases; nucleotides not matched to a gene: 7. Germline-derived CDR1 and CDR2 are SGHVS and FNYEAQ. CDR3 nucleotide sequence: TGTGCCAGCAGCCCCGGGACAGGGTTTATGAACACTGAAGCTTTCTTT. Translation: CASSPGTGFMNTEAFF.

In this sample, this clonotype turned up many times. The chain combines TRBV7-9 with TRBJ2-7; D remains unclear. The CDR3 spans 11 residues. CDR1 SEHNR and CDR2 FQNEAQ come from the germline V gene (reference sequence). The V gene lost 5 bases and the J gene lost 6 bases, with 8 bases spanning the gap. The CDR3 here is CASSPLSEQYF. DNA of the CDR3: TGTGCCAGCAGCCCCCTGTCCGAGCAGTACTTC. Complete variable domain (other parts from reference TRBV7-9 and TRBJ2-7): DTGVSQNPRHKITKRGQNVTFRCDPISEHNRLYWYRQTLGQGPEFLTYFQNEAQLEKSRLLSDRFSAERPKGSFSTLEIQRTEQGDSAMYLCASSPLSEQYFGPGTRLTVT.